The entry that follows covers one T cell receptor beta chain sequence. The antigen is unknown. This entry comes from a study of human T cells and chemical hapten exposure. Time point meaning: patch test 1, 2 weeks after DPC sensitization. Treatment defined: therapeutic diphenylcyclopropenone sensitization with weekly scalp DPC. Study-wide points: There was alopecia in the donors, so their immune response may differ from that of healthy people.

Using its own MiXCR run on the RACE reads, TCRdb lists one record per CDR3 protein. The table records 150,000 to 200,000 distinct CDR3 sequences, around 24% of them present only once. This CDR3 has 16 residues. The ends were cut back, 3 bases at V and 0 bases at J, with 12 bases in the middle. Here the sequenced sample was whole blood, taken in connection with sensitization to the hapten diphenylcyclopropenone (DPC). The TCR originated in a woman between 50 and 59 years old with alopecia areata. Some clones in this sample may be carry-over from other donors' samples. V gene TRBV12-3 or TRBV12-4 combines with J gene TRBJ1-3, with unresolved D. For the CDR3, the DNA is TGTGCCAGCAGTTTTGACGTAGCTGACTCTGGAAACACCATATATTTT. This encodes CASSFDVADSGNTIYF.